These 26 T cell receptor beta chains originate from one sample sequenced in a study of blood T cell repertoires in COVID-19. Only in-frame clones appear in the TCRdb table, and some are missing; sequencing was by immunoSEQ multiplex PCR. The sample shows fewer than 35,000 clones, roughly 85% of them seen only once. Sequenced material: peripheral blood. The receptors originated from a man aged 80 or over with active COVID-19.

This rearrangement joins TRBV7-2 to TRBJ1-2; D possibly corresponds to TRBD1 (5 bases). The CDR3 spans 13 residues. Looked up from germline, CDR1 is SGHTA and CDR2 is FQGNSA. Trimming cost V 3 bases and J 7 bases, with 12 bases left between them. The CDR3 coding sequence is TGTGCCAGCAGCTTCCGCCAAGGGGCTGGCTACACCTTC. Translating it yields CASSFRQGAGYTF. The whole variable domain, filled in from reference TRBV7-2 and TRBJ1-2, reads GAGVSQSPSNKVTEKGKDVELRCDPISGHTALYWYRQSLGQGLEFLIYFQGNSAPDKSGLPSDRFSAERTGGSVSTLTIQRTQQEDSAVYLCASSFRQGAGYTFGSGTRLTVV.

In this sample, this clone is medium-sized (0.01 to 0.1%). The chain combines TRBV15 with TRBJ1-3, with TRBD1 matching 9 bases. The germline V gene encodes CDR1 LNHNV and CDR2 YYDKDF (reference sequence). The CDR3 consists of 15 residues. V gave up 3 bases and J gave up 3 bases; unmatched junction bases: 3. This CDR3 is CATSRDRGLGNTIYF. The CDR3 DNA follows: TGTGCCACCAGCAGGGACAGGGGCCTTGGAAACACCATATATTTT. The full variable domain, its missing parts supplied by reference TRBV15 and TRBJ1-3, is DAMVIQNPRYQVTQFGKPVTLSCSQTLNHNVMYWYQQKSSQAPKLLFHYYDKDFNNEADTPDNFQSRRPNTSFCFLDIRSPGLGDTAMYLCATSRDRGLGNTIYFGEGSWLTVV.

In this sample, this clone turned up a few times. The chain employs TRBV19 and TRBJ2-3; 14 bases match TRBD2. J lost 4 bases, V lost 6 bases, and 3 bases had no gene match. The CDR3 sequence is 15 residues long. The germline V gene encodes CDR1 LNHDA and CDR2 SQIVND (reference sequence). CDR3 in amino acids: CASRTSGGAADTQYF. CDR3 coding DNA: TGTGCCAGTAGGACTAGCGGGGGGGCCGCAGATACGCAGTATTTT.

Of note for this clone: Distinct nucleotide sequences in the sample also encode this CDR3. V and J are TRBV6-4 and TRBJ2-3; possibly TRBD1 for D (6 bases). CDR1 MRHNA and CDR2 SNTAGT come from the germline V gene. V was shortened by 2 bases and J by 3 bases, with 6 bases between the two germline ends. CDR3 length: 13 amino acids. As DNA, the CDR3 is TGTGCCAGCAGTGACCAGGGGACAGATACGCAGTATTTT. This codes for CASSDQGTDTQYF.

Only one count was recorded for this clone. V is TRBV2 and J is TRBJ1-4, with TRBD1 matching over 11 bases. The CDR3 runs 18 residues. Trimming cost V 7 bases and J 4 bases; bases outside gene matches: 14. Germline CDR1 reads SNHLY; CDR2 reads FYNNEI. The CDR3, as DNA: TGTGCCAGCATTGGGACAGGGGGACGATTGGCCTATAATGAAAAACTGTTTTTT. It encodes CASIGTGGRLAYNEKLFF.

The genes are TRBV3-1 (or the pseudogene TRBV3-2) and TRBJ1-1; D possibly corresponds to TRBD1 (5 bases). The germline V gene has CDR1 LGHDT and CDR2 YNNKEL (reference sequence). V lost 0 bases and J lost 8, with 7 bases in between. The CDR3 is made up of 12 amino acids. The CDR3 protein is CASSQENREAFF. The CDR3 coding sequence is TGTGCCAGCAGCCAAGAGAACAGGGAAGCTTTCTTT.

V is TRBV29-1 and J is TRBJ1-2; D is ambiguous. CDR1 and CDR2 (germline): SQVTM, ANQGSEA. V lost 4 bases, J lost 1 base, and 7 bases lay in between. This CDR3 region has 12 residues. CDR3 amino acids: CSVVAVNYGYTF. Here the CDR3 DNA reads TGCAGCGTTGTGGCAGTTAACTATGGCTACACCTTC.

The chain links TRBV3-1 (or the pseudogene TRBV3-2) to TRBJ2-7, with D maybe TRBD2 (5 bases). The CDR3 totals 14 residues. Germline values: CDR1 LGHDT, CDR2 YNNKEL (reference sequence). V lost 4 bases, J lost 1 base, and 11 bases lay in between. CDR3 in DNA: TGTGCCAGCAGCCCGGGATGGCCTTCCTACGAGCAGTACTTC. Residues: CASSPGWPSYEQYF.

CDR3 nucleotides: TGTGCCAGCAGCCAAGACCCAGACAGCTATGGCTACACCTTC. Translating gives CASSQDPDSYGYTF. V and J are TRBV3-1 (or the pseudogene TRBV3-2) and TRBJ1-2; D is perhaps TRBD1 (5 bases). Trimming removed 0 bases from V and 4 bases from J, with 9 bases in between. The length of the CDR3 is 14 residues. Looked up from germline, CDR1 is LGHDT and CDR2 is YNNKEL (reference sequence).

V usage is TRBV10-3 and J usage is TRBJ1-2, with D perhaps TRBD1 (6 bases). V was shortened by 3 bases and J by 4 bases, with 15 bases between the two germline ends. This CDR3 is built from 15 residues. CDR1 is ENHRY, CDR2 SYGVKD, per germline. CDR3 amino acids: CAISDREGRGYGYTF. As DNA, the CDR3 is TGTGCCATCAGTGATAGGGAGGGCAGGGGCTATGGCTACACCTTC.

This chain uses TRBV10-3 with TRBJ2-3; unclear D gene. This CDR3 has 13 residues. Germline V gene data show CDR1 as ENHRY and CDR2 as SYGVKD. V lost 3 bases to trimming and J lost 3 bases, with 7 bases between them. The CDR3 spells CAISDTSTDTQYF. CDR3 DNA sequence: TGTGCCATCAGTGATACCAGTACAGATACGCAGTATTTT.

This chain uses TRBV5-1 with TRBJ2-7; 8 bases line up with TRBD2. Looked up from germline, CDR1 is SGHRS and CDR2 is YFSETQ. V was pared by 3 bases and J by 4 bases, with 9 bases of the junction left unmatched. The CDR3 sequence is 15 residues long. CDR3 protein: CASSSMPGGIYEQYF. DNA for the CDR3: TGCGCCAGCAGCTCGATGCCGGGAGGGATATACGAGCAGTACTTC.

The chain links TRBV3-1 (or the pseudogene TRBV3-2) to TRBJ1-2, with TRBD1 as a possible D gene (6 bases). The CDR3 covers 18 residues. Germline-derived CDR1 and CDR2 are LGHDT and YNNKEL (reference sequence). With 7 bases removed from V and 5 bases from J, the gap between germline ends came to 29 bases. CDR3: CASTDLSVNREEKYGYTF. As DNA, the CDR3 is TGTGCCAGCACCGACCTTTCGGTTAACAGGGAAGAAAAGTATGGCTACACCTTC.

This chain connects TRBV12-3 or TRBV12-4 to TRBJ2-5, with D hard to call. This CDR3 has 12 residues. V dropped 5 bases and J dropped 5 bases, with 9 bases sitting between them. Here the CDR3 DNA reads TGTGCCAGCAGTCCCCAGTGGGAGACCCAGTACTTC. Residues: CASSPQWETQYF.

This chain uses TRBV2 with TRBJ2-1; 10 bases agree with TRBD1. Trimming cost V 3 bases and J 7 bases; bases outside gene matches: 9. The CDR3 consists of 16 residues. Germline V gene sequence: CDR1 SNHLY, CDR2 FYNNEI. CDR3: CASSETRQGASNEQFF. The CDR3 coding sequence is TGTGCCAGCAGTGAGACGAGACAGGGGGCTTCAAATGAGCAGTTCTTC.

This CDR3 reads CASSIPWDREDGYTF. The CDR3 DNA reads as TGTGCCAGTAGTATACCTTGGGACAGGGAAGATGGCTACACCTTC. This sequence joins TRBV19 and TRBJ1-2; TRBD1 matches at 9 bases. Germline V lookup: CDR1 LNHDA, CDR2 SQIVND (reference sequence). The CDR3 extends over 15 amino acids. J was trimmed by 6 bases and V by 2 bases; bases with no gene match: 7.

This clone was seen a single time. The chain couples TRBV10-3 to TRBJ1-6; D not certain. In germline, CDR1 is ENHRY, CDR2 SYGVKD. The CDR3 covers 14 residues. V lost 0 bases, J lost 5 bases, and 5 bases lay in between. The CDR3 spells CAISESADNSPLHF. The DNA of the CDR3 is TGTGCCATCAGTGAGTCAGCGGATAATTCACCCCTCCACTTT.

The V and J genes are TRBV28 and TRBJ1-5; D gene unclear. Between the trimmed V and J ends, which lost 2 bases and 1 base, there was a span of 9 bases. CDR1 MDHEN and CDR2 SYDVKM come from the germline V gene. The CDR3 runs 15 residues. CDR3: CASSLRVLSNQPQHF. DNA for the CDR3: TGTGCCAGCAGTTTACGGGTATTGAGCAATCAGCCCCAGCATTTT.

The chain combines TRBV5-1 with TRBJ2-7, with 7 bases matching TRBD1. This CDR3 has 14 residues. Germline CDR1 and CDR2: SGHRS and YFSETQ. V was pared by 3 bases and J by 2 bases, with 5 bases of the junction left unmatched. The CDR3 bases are TGCGCCAGCAGCTCGACCGGGACAGCCTACGAGCAGTACTTC. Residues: CASSSTGTAYEQYF.

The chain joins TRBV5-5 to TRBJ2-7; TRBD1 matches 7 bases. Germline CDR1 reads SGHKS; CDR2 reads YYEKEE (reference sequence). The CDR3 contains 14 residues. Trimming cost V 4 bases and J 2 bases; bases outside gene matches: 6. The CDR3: CASSLWDSPYEQYF. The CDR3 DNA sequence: TGTGCCAGCAGCCTATGGGACAGTCCCTACGAGCAGTACTTC.

CDR3 coding DNA: TGCGCCAGCAGCCAAGATCTTGCGAGTACGCAGTATTTT. Amino acids: CASSQDLASTQYF. This chain uses TRBV4-3 with TRBJ2-3; D unclear. Trimming removed 0 bases at V and 8 bases at J, with 9 bases between. The germline V gene encodes CDR1 LGHNA and CDR2 YSLEER. There are 13 residues in the CDR3.

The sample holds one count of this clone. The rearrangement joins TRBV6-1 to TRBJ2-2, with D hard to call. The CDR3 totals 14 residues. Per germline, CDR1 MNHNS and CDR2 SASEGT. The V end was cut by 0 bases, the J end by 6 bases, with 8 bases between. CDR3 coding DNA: TGTGCCAGCAGTGAAGCCCGGGTTCCCGGGGAGCTGTTTTTT. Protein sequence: CASSEARVPGELFF.

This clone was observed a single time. CDR3 in amino acids: CASSPYGTGMETQYF. CDR3 nucleotide sequence: TGTGCCAGCAGCCCCTATGGGACAGGGATGGAGACCCAGTACTTC. The rearrangement joins TRBV9 to TRBJ2-5; 9 bases map to TRBD1. Germline V gene data show CDR1 as SGDLS and CDR2 as YYNGEE. The J segment lost 5 bases and the V segment lost 4 bases, leaving 9 bases of the junction unmatched. The CDR3 has 15 amino acids.

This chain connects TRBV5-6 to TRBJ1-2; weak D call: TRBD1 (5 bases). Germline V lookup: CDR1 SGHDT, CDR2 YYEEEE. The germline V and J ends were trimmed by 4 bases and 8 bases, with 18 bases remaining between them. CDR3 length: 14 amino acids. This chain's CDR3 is CASSQQGARRGYTF. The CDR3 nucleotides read TGTGCCAGCAGCCAACAAGGGGCTCGGAGAGGCTACACCTTC.

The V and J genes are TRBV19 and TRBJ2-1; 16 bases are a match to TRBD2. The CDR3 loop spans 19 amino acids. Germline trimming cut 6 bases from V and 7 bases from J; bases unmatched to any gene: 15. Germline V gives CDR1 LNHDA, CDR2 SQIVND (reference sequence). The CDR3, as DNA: TGTGCCAGTAGCCCTGCTCCCGGGACTAGCGGGGGGGCCCGGAATGAGCAGTTCTTC. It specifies CASSPAPGTSGGARNEQFF.

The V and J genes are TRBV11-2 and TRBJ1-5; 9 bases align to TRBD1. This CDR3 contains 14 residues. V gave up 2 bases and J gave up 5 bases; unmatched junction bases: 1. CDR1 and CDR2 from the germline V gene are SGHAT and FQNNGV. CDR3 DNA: TGTGCCAGCAGCTTAAGGACAGGGGATCAGCCCCAGCATTTT. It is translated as CASSLRTGDQPQHF.